This record looks at one T cell receptor beta chain sequence and its context. The antigen is undetermined. The data were taken from a study of cytomegalovirus exposure and HLA in healthy donors. Study conclusions and caveats: Per a prior analysis, the majority of TCR beta V segments were productive roughly 87% or roughly 30% of the time. V- and J-gene trimming in TCR beta was tied to a missense DCLRE1C variant by an analysis performed later.

Primers: 60 Vbeta forward and 13 Jbeta reverse. TCRdb keeps only in-frame clones here, not all; method: immunoSEQ multiplex PCR. The listing records roughly 190,000 clones. In germline, CDR1 is GTSNPN, CDR2 SVGIG (reference sequence). V shed 5 bases, J shed 3 bases, and the junction held 7 bases outside the gene matches. The CDR3 has 14 amino acids. The chain uses TRBV30 and TRBJ2-7, with 10 bases fitting TRBD1. The receptor's source is a woman in her late teens or twenties in good health and CMV-seropositive. The sequenced sample consisted of PBMCs. The CDR3 region is CAWWDRGKHYEQYF. For the CDR3, the DNA is TGTGCCTGGTGGGACAGGGGAAAACACTACGAGCAGTACTTC.